Shown below are 10 T cell receptor beta chains from a single sample sequenced in a study of T cell responses to AZD1222 COVID-19 vaccine. Here immunoSEQ multiplex PCR was the method, and the copy in TCRdb shows in-frame clones only, minus some. The sample includes approximately 140,000 clones, 80% to 95% seen only once; the top ten take 1.5% to 2%. The sample consisted of peripheral blood, taken 28 days after the second AZD1222 dose. Receptor source: an adult who received the AZD1222 COVID-19 vaccine.

V is TRBV18 and J is TRBJ2-5; D gene ambiguous. With 4 bases removed from V and 2 bases from J, the gap between germline ends came to 8 bases. Germline loops: CDR1 KGHSH, CDR2 LQKENI. This CDR3 is built from 13 residues. The CDR3 DNA sequence: TGTGCCAGCTCACTCGACCTGCAAGAGACCCAGTACTTC. This encodes CASSLDLQETQYF.

The V and J genes are TRBV4-1 and TRBJ2-1; 13 bases align to TRBD2. The CDR3 covers 20 residues. V lost 4 bases to trimming and J lost 4 bases; unmatched junction nucleotides: 16. From germline, CDR1 is MGHRA and CDR2 YSYEKL. The CDR3 DNA follows: TGCGCCAGCAGCCCCCAAGGACTCGGGACTAGCGGGATTTCTTACAATGAGCAGTTCTTC. Its protein product is CASSPQGLGTSGISYNEQFF.

The chain carries TRBV9 and TRBJ2-1, with D perhaps TRBD2 (7 bases). V lost 3 bases and J 6 bases, leaving 16 bases between the germline ends. The CDR3 is made up of 15 amino acids. The V gene's germline CDR1 is SGDLS and CDR2 YYNGEE. The CDR3 nucleotides read TGTGCCAGCAGCGGGGTCGGGGGGCCTGTCAATGAGCAGTTCTTC. Its translation is CASSGVGGPVNEQFF.

The CDR3 DNA reads TGTGCCTGTGACTCCCCCCGCTATGAGCAGTTCTTC. Translated: CACDSPRYEQFF. This chain joins TRBV30 and TRBJ2-1, with D hard to call. Germline values: CDR1 GTSNPN, CDR2 SVGIG (reference sequence). Trimming took off 6 bases at V and 8 bases at J, with 14 bases between the two ends. The CDR3 contains 12 residues.

V gene TRBV19 combines with J gene TRBJ1-4; D ambiguous. The CDR3 has 15 amino acids. Germline V gene data show CDR1 as LNHDA and CDR2 as SQIVND (reference sequence). The ends were cut back, 7 bases at V and 3 bases at J, with 15 bases in the middle. CDR3 amino acids: CASTPPGGPNEKLFF. The CDR3, as DNA: TGTGCCAGTACCCCTCCTGGCGGCCCTAATGAAAAACTGTTTTTT.

A single count supports this clone. V is TRBV2 and J is TRBJ1-5, with D maybe TRBD1 (5 bases). Germline lookup yields CDR1 SNHLY and CDR2 FYNNEI. Trimming shortened V by 6 bases and J by 1 base, and 16 bases separated the two germline ends. CDR3 size: 16 residues. In DNA form, the CDR3 reads TGTGCCAGCAGCGAGAGTGGGGGGGAAAGCAATCAGCCCCAGCATTTT. Amino acid sequence: CASSESGGESNQPQHF.

Note on this clone: Other nucleotide sequences from this sample produce the same CDR3. This chain links TRBV3-1 (or the pseudogene TRBV3-2) with TRBJ1-1; no clear D gene. Germline assignment: CDR1 LGHDT and CDR2 YNNKEL (reference sequence). Trimming removed 3 bases at V and 5 bases at J, with 7 bases between. CDR3 size: 12 residues. The CDR3 coding sequence is TGTGCCAGCAGCCAGGGAGGAACTGAAGCTTTCTTT. Residues: CASSQGGTEAFF.

This clone was seen once. V and J are TRBV15 and TRBJ1-5; D gene ambiguous. The V end was cut by 0 bases, the J end by 2 bases, with 17 bases between. CDR1 is LNHNV and CDR2 is YYDKDF in the germline V gene (reference sequence). CDR3 length: 18 amino acids. CDR3: CATSRDRVGFKGNQPQHF. For the CDR3, the DNA is TGTGCCACCAGCAGAGATCGGGTCGGTTTCAAGGGCAATCAGCCCCAGCATTTT.

The J gene is TRBJ1-1, the V gene TRBV7-6, with TRBD1 matching over 9 bases. Germline V lookup: CDR1 SGHVS, CDR2 FNYEAQ. V lost 5 bases, J lost 6 bases, and 13 bases stayed unmatched. The CDR3 is 16 amino acids. The CDR3 is CASSRGQGVVGAEAFF. Written as DNA, the CDR3 is TGTGCCAGCAGCCGGGGACAGGGTGTTGTAGGAGCTGAAGCTTTCTTT.

The gene calls are TRBV5-1 and TRBJ2-1, with D unclear. The CDR3 totals 14 residues. The germline V and J ends were trimmed by 4 bases and 1 base, with 9 bases remaining between them. CDR1 SGHRS and CDR2 YFSETQ come from the germline V gene. The CDR3 sequence is CASSPMGSYNEQFF. CDR3 sequence (DNA): TGCGCCAGCAGCCCCATGGGGTCCTACAATGAGCAGTTCTTC.